This TCR beta chain was captured in a study of control samples from healthy donors and cancer patients (dated by TCRdb to the early 2020s). From the cysteine through the phenylalanine, the CDR3 covers 13 amino acids. CDR3 DNA is the only sequence kept; it has 39 bases, read in frame from the first base. V sheds 7 bases and J sheds 4 bases, leaving 12 bases between their ends. CDR1 and CDR2 were assigned from the germline V gene as WSHSY and SAAADI. Remarks on this clone: This receptor's antigen is unknown. Nothing much larger sits one base from this clone, and base qualities are not available.

The library was made by the immunoSEQ multiplex PCR assay. TCRdb carries this immuneACCESS record with in-frame sequences only. Its versions omit some clonotypes, under half of them owing to an unresolved V gene in the studies checked, with the rest unexplained. The sample table lists some 80,000 clones, nearly 90% of them with a count of one. The top ten clonotypes cover around 5.4% of the sample. The source material was blood. The chain was built from TRBV10-2 and TRBJ2-3; the D region possibly corresponds to TRBD2 (6 bases align). The sequence derives from a man aged 50 to 59 in good health. The DNA sequence reads TGCGCCAGCACTTTCTCTAGCGCAGATACGCAGTATTTT. Translation gives CASTFSSADTQYF.